This TCR beta chain originates from a study of radiation and T cells in renal cell carcinoma (dated by TCRdb to about 2020). Looking at the study overall: Samples came from a clinical trial, in which primary renal cell carcinomas received 15 Gy stereotactic body radiation therapy followed by nephrectomy 4 weeks later. Across all 50 or so samples, several million unique CDR3 nucleotide sequences encoding roughly 2,800,000 unique CDR3 amino acid sequences were identified. TCR beta sequencing covered around 50 samples in total, comprising approximately 26 tumors and approximately 27 peripheral blood samples.

The time point label for this specimen denotes: baseline pretreatment blood. This specimen's treatment or condition label, interpreted: 15 Gy SBRT to primary tumor, nephrectomy 4 weeks later. To follow tumor-enriched clonotypes, peripheral blood was collected serially from radiation-treated patients at baseline and again at 2 weeks and 4 weeks after SBRT. All patients had renal cell carcinoma with clear cell pathology. The QIAamp DNA Blood Mini Kit (Qiagen) was used to prepare genomic DNA for TCR sequencing. Samples were included in the analyses only if all quality control checks were passed. A word on this clone: The clone's antigen remains unknown. It has no much larger one-base neighbor in the sample; base qualities were not kept.

TCR beta libraries were generated from genomic DNA with the immunoSEQ kit, following the manufacturer's recommendations. To prepare the libraries, a first multiplex PCR with proprietary primers was run, followed by a second PCR that added unique barcodes, and a bead cleanup was done after each round. Each sample batch included a kit-provided positive control reaction and a negative control reaction. The final libraries underwent checking on an Agilent 4200 TapeStation D1000 ScreenTape, volumetric pooling, and quantification by qPCR. Sequencing was performed on an Illumina NextSeq500 using a MidOutput 150-cycle cartridge, with 156 Read1 cycles, 15 Index1 cycles, and the kit custom primers. The pooled library was loaded at around 1.1 pM with an approximately 20% PhiX control spike-in. The paper's processing steps were these. Vendor-processed data were analyzed in R, and a clonotype was defined as all T cells sharing the same CDR3 nucleotide sequence. For clone abundance analyses, frequencies were normalized to the 10,000 most abundant clones in each sample. Public T cell clones, averaging fewer than five per sample, were removed before analysis. Tumor-enriched clonotypes and baseline blood-enriched clonotypes were defined as those with an abundance difference of at least 32-fold between compartments. A beta-binomial differential abundance model was applied to find clonotypes that expanded or contracted between blood time points. The Baroni-Urbani and Buser coefficient was used to measure tumor-blood repertoire similarity, and groups were compared with two-tailed Wilcoxon tests in R. Here the immuneACCESS table is served through TCRdb, limited to in-frame sequences with V and J called. Missing clones are a known gap in these copies; in checked studies unresolved V genes cover under half, and the rest lacks a known reason. D and trimming come from the DNA, and the V and J calls and clone size come from that table. The sample has 130,000 or so clones on record, approximately 82% of them singletons. Roughly 23% of the sample rests with the top ten.

Overall study outcomes, separate from this receptor: Because the trial had a single-armed design, the trial could not examine how radiation dose or scheduling affected the TCR repertoire. In blood, the top tumor clonotypes increased from baseline to 2 weeks after radiation and then shrank by 4 weeks, which suggests a temporary expansion of tumor-resident clones. Because pretreatment tumor biopsies were not available, the baseline intratumoral presence of clonotypes could not be determined. Blood repertoire dynamics were not followed beyond 4 weeks after treatment.

This material consisted of blood, taken from a patient whose treatment included radiotherapy and nephrectomy. The receptor was derived from a woman aged 45-65 years with renal cell carcinoma.

The DNA reads as follows: TGTGCCAGCAGCCAAGTAAGAAATTCACCCCTCCACTTT. Protein translation: CASSQVRNSPLHF. The V gene is TRBV14 and the J gene is TRBJ1-6, with no reliable assignment of the D segment. Reading the germline V gene gives CDR1 SGHDN and CDR2 FVKESK. V is reduced by 1 base and J by 7 bases, leaving a spacing of 5 bases between them. Including cysteine and phenylalanine, the CDR3 has 13 amino acids. Only CDR3 DNA is held: 39 bases, read in frame from base 1.